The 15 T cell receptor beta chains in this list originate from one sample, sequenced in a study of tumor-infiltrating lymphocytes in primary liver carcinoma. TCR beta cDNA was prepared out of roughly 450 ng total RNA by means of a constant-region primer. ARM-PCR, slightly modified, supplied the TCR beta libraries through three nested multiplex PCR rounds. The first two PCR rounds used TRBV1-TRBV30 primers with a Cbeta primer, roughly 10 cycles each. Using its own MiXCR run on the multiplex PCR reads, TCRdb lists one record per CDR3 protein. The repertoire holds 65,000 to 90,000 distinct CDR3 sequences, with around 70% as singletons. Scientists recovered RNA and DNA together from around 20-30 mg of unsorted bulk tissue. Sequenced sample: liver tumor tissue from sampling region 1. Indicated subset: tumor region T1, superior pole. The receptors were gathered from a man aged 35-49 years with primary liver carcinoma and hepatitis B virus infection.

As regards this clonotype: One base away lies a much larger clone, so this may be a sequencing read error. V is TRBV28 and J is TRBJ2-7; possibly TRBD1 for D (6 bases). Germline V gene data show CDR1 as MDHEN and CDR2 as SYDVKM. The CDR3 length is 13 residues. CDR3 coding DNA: TGTGCCAGCACGACAGGAGGCTCCTACGAGCGGTACTTC. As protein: CASTTGGSYERYF.

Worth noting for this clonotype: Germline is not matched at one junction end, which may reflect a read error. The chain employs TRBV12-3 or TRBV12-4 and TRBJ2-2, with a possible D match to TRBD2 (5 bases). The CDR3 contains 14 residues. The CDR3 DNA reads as TGTGCCAGCAGTCGCAACTTGAACAACGGGGAGCTGGTTTTT. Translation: CASSRNLNNGELVF.

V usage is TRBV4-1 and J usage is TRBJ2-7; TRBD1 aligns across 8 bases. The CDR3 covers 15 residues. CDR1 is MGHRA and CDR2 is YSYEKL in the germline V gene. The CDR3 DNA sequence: TGCGCTAGCCGCCTCGGGACAGGAGGCCACTACGAGCAGTACTTC. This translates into CASRLGTGGHYEQYF.

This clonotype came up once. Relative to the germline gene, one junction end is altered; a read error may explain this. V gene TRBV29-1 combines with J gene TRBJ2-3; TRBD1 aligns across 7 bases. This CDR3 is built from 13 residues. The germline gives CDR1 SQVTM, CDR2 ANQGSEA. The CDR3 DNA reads TGCAGCGTTCAAGAGACAGGGACAGATACGCAATATTTT. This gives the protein CSVQETGTDTQYF.

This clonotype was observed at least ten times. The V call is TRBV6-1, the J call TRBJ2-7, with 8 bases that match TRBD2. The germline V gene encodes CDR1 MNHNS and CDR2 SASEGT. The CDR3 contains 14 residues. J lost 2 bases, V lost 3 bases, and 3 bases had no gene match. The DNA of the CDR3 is TGTGCCAGCAGTGAGCGGGAGGTAGCCTACGAGCAGTACTTC. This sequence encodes CASSEREVAYEQYF.

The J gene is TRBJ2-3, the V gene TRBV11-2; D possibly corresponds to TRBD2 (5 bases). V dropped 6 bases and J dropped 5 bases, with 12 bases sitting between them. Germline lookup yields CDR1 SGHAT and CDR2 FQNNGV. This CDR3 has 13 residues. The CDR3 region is CASRPTGKDTQYF. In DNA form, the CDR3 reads TGTGCCAGCAGGCCGACGGGGAAAGATACGCAGTATTTT.

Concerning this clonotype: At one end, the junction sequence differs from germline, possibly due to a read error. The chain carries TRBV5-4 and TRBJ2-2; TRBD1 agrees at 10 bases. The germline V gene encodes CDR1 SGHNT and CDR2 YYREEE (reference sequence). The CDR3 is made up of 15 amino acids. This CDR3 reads CANSLGQGKTGELFF. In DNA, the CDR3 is TGTGCCAACAGCTTGGGACAGGGGAAGACCGGGGAGCTGTTTTTT.

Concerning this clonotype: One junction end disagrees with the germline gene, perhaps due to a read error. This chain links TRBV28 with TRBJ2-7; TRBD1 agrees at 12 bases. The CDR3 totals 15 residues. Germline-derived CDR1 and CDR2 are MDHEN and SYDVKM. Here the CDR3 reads CASSLQGQGAYEQYF. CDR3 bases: TGTGCTAGCAGTCTTCAGGGACAGGGGGCGTACGAGCAGTACTTC.

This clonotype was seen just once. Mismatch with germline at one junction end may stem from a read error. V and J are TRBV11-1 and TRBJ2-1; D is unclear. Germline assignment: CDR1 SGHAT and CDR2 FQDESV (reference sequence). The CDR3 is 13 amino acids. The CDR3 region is CASSLGRAIEQFF. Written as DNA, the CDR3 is TGTGCCAGCAGTTTAGGCCGGGCAATTGAGCAATTCTTC.

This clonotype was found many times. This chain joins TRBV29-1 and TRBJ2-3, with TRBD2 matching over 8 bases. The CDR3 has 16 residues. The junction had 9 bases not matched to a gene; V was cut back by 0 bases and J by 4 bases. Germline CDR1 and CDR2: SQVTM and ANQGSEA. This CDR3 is CSVEDQSGRSADTQYF. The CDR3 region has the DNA TGCAGCGTTGAAGATCAGAGCGGGAGAAGTGCAGATACGCAGTATTTT.

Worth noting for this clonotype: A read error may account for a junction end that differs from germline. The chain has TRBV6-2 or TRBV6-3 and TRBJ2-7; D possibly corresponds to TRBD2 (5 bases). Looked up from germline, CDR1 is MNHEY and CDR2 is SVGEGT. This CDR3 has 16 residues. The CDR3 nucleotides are TGTGCCAGCAGCCCTGCCAAGCGGCTTAGCTCCTACGTGCAGCACTTC. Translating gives CASSPAKRLSSYVQHF.

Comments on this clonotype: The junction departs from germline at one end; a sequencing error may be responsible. CDR3 DNA: TGCGCCAGCAACCCGCCAATCGGCGGGAGTATTGGACATACGCAGTATTTC. As protein: CASNPPIGGSIGHTQYF. This chain connects TRBV4-1 to TRBJ2-3; 7 positions match TRBD2. CDR1 and CDR2 from the germline V gene are MGHRA and YSYEKL. CDR3 size: 17 residues.

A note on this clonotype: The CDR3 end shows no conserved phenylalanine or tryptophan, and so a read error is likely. For the CDR3, the DNA is TGTGCCAGCAGCGCTCGTGGGACTGCCTACAGTGAGCAGTTCTTA. Protein product: CASSARGTAYSEQFL. The rearrangement links TRBV7-8 to TRBJ2-1; tentatively, D is TRBD2 (6 bases). The CDR3 runs 15 residues. Germline V gene sequence: CDR1 SGHVS, CDR2 FQNEAQ.

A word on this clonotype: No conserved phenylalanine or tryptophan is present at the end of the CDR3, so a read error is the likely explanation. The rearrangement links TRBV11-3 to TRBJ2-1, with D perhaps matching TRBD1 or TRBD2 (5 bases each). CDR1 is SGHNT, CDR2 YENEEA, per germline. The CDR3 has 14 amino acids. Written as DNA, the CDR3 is TGTGTCAGCAGCCCTGGACATGGGAGCAATGAGCAGTTCCTC. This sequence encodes CVSSPGHGSNEQFL.

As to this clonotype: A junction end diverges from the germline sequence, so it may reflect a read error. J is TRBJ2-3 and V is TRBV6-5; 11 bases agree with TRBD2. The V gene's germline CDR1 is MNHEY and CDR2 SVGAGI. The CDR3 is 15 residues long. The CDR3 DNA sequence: TGTGTCAGCAGTTCCATAGCGGGAGGGCCAGACACGCAGTATTTT. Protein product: CVSSSIAGGPDTQYF.